This T cell receptor beta chain was recovered during a study of T-cell reconstitution after alpha-beta-depleted transplantation in children. Study observations and caveats: Reportedly, only several hundred clones from non-depleted graft cells drove alpha-beta T-cell counts at about two months. For some patients, TCRbeta diversity was high at day 60 because of recipient T cells and thymic progenitors that survived. T-cell numbers and diversity one year post-transplant derived largely from freshly generated T cells.

A word on this clonotype: Its antigen is as yet unknown.

Trimming took off 0 bases at V and 2 bases at J, with 13 bases between the two ends. There are 16 residues in the CDR3. Looked up from germline, CDR1 is LGHNA and CDR2 is YSLEER. It was with unique molecular identifiers that the TCRbeta library was prepared. TCRdb recomputed calls from the PCR reads with MiXCR, one row per CDR3 protein. This sample has about 250,000 distinct CDR3 sequences, with approximately 24% found just once. The receptor was isolated from a female patient aged 2-15 years who had a stem cell transplant for congenital amegakaryocytic thrombocytopenia, so the T cells may come from the graft donor. The chain combines TRBV4-3 with TRBJ1-1; D is unclear. Sequencing used PBMCs, mostly from graft donor cells, obtained 360 days after TCRalphabeta/CD19-depleted stem cell transplant. The CDR3 is CASSQDRLRDNTEAFF. CDR3 sequence (DNA): TGCGCCAGCAGCCAAGATCGTTTGCGGGATAACACTGAAGCTTTCTTT.